This T cell receptor (beta chain) was identified during a study of blood T cell repertoires in COVID-19 (dated by TCRdb to the early 2020s). For the wider study: The collaborator samples originated in the United States, Italy and Spain and spanned the acute and convalescent phases of COVID-19. The prospective study material was composed of cDNA or gDNA derived from T cells, B-cell-depleted T cells, or PBMCs. Subjects who had been exposed to COVID-19, were actively infected with it, or had recovered from it provided the deeply sampled blood TCRbeta repertoires that made up the dataset. The repertoires were released in a freely available public database meant as a resource for research on the immune response to SARS-CoV-2. The samples were drawn from two sources: the first 160 participants of the ongoing ImmuneRACE study, and 1,000 to 1,500 subjects contributed by 6 global collaborators. Nearly every sample came with metadata listing a de-identified subject ID, COVID-19 status, age in years and sex. HLA class I and class II types, where available, came from metadata supplied by the sample provider rather than from assay-based typing. Points the paper makes about the study in general: The amount of clinical and demographic metadata varied by source and participant and was provided uncurated.

The germline V gene supplies CDR1 SGHRS and CDR2 YFSETQ. The CDR3, from cysteine to phenylalanine, totals 17 residues. Only the CDR3 part of the read is kept: 51 bases, read in frame from the first base. The V end gives up 0 bases and the J end 0 bases, leaving 4 bases in the junction not matched to a gene. TCRbeta CDR3 regions were amplified from genomic DNA by means of the immunoSEQ Assay, a bias-controlled multiplex PCR. Per the source publication's procedure: The number of nucleated cells in each sample was estimated from the amplification of reference gene primers within the assay. Sequence reads were collapsed and filtered to measure the absolute abundance of every unique TCRbeta CDR3 rearrangement. For each sample, productive Simpson clonality was calculated as the square root of Simpson's diversity index across productive rearrangements. What TCRdb holds here is the immuneACCESS table cut down to in-frame rearrangements. Part of the clones is not present; checked against another copy, under half of the missing clones reflect an unresolved V gene, and the others are unexplained. Clonal size and the V and J genes are those of that table, whereas D and trimming came from the DNA. The sample table contains 80,000 to 100,000 clones; only one count was recorded for 85% to 90% of them. The ten largest clones add up to about 20% of the sample.

Collaborating institutions collected whole blood in K2EDTA tubes following their own protocols. Collaborator samples were shipped for TCRbeta analysis as frozen whole blood, isolated PBMCs, or DNA extracted from either sample type. Comments on this clone: It lacks a known antigen. Per-base qualities were not stored, and no clone one base away is much larger.

Sequenced material: peripheral blood. The origin of this receptor is a woman older than 75 in a cohort sampled during active or convalescent COVID-19. The rearranged chain carries TRBV5-1 and TRBJ1-3, and TRBD1 matches 9 of the central bases. This receptor has the CDR3 CASSLGTGEISGNTIYF. The DNA reads TGCGCCAGCAGCTTGGGGACAGGGGAAATCTCTGGAAACACCATATATTTT.